This TCR beta chain appears in the sequencing data of a study of OX40 agonist ivuxolimab in advanced cancers. Study-wide results and caveats: Some nonresponders additionally presented with little normalized T-cell clonal expansion.

With respect to this clone: Its antigen is unidentified.

Germline V CDR1 and CDR2: SQVTM, ANQGSEA. Trimming cost V 7 bases and J 4 bases, with 15 bases left between them. The CDR3 sequence is 13 residues long. Repertoires were generated with immunoSEQ multiplex PCR, while TCRdb's copy carries only in-frame clones and drops some. Here the sample spans roughly 70,000 clones, 80% to 90% being singletons. This chain links TRBV29-1 with TRBJ2-3; D might be TRBD1 (5 bases). The sample was CD4+ or CD8+ T cells sorted from blood, taken in a trial of the OX40 agonist ivuxolimab. The clonotype originates from an adult with an advanced solid tumor such as melanoma, head and neck, liver or kidney cancer. Written as DNA, the CDR3 is TGCAGCGCTCGACCACAAGGGGCAGATACGCAGTATTTT. As protein: CSARPQGADTQYF.